Included here is one T cell receptor (beta chain) sequence, with context. 13 Jbeta primers and 60 Vbeta primers were used for the PCR. Measured with immunoSEQ multiplex PCR; TCRdb has only the in-frame clones, and not every one. The profile shows roughly 120,000 clones, around 70% of them singletons. The data stem from a study of cytomegalovirus exposure and HLA in healthy donors. This TCR was recovered from a woman between 40 and 50 years old in good health and CMV-seropositive. Sample: PBMCs.

The CDR3 spells CASRSTLRVDGYTF. CDR3 nucleotide sequence: TGTGCCAGCCGCTCCACTCTCAGGGTTGACGGCTACACCTTC. V gene TRBV28 combines with J gene TRBJ1-2, with a possible D match to TRBD1 (5 bases). The CDR3 has 14 residues. Trimming cost V 8 bases and J 8 bases, with 21 bases left between them. The germline gives CDR1 MDHEN, CDR2 SYDVKM.